This T cell receptor beta chain derives from a study of radiotherapy plus CTLA-4 blockade in lung cancer. Findings of the study overall: Among reported predictors of response, early blood T cell clone dynamics with interferon-beta performed best.

Germline lookup yields CDR1 SGHVS and CDR2 FQNEAQ. CDR3 size: 15 residues. V was clipped by 7 bases and J by 5 bases, with 21 bases between them. This clone showed up just once. The antigen is undetermined. Clones were read by immunoSEQ multiplex PCR, and TCRdb kept only the in-frame ones, dropping some. Of about 88,000 clones listed, about three quarters were seen once; the top ten hold over 12%. The study treated chemo-refractory metastatic non-small-cell lung cancer patients with focal radiation plus ipilimumab CTLA-4 blockade. The sample consisted of peripheral blood, taken from a patient treated with radiotherapy plus ipilimumab. The rearrangement links TRBV7-8 to TRBJ2-7; D is possibly TRBD2 (5 bases). This TCR came from a human donor with non-small cell lung cancer that progressed on radiotherapy plus ipilimumab. The CDR3: CASKQRAIGRDEQYF. The CDR3 DNA reads TGTGCCAGCAAACAACGGGCCATAGGGCGGGACGAGCAGTACTTC.